One T cell receptor beta chain is described in this entry. RNA transcripts served as the template for amplifying TCR beta CDR3 regions. TCR CDR3 underwent first-round RT-PCR with the HTBI primer set. Each CDR3 protein gets one entry after TCRdb re-called the multiplex PCR reads with MiXCR. Of 550,000 to 650,000 distinct CDR3 sequences in the sample, about 15% were seen once. This sample is part of a study of T cells in Graves' hyperthyroidism and ophthalmopathy. Study in general: Peripheral blood was secured at the point of initial diagnosis, before any treatment.

This CDR3 region has 17 residues. Germline V gives CDR1 SGHDT, CDR2 YYEEEE. Trimming removed 0 bases at V and 8 bases at J, with 20 bases between. PBMCs were sourced from roughly 9.1 ml fresh peripheral blood. The sequence was obtained from a woman aged 35 to 49 with Graves' hyperthyroidism. The chain recombines TRBV5-6 with TRBJ1-4; perhaps TRBD1 as D (5 bases). What was sequenced was blood. CDR3 sequence: CASSLGPGTIAAEKLFF. The CDR3 DNA reads as TGTGCCAGCAGCTTGGGTCCAGGGACCATCGCAGCGGAAAAACTGTTTTTT.